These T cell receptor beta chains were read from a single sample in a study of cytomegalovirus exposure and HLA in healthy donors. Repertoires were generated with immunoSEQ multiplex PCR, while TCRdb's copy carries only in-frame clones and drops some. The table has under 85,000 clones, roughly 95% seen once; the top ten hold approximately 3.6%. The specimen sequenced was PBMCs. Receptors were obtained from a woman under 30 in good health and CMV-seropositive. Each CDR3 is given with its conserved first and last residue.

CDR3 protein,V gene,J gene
CATSRAPGQGGGDTQYF,TRBV15,TRBJ2-3
CASSYSTGYREQFF,TRBV6-6,TRBJ2-1
CASSVAAGDPLFEAFF,TRBV9,TRBJ1-1
CASSQGVPGNTIYF,TRBV27,TRBJ1-3
CASSLLGEGQPQHF,TRBV5-6,TRBJ1-5
CAISEGQGGEKLFF,TRBV10-3,TRBJ1-4
CSVGDRGNEKLFF,TRBV29-1,TRBJ1-4
CASSELDSYGYTF,TRBV25-1,TRBJ1-2
CASSPGLAGYEQYF,TRBV28,TRBJ2-7
CASSFSGLIYEQYF,TRBV11-2,TRBJ2-7
CSVQDSYSPKGDQYF,TRBV29-1,TRBJ2-5
CASSAMTSGYNEQFF,TRBV6-1,TRBJ2-1
CASSGGQTFYNEQFF,TRBV4-1,TRBJ2-1
CASSFSQGGSYEQYF,TRBV5-4,TRBJ2-7
CASSSFDGRYRTYEQYF,TRBV7-6,TRBJ2-7
CASSQTRGMNTEAFF,TRBV4-2,TRBJ1-1
CASSAQDRVNYEQYF,TRBV5-4,TRBJ2-7
CASSLSGGIGNTEAFF,TRBV5-6,TRBJ1-1
CASSSPGGEAFF,TRBV7-3,TRBJ1-1
CASSLRRLAGPTDTQYF,TRBV7-2,TRBJ2-3
CASSLLQGDIGELFF,TRBV28,TRBJ2-2
CASRTGTGKAGELFF,TRBV28,TRBJ2-2
CASSFSGTGGSRDGYTF,TRBV28,TRBJ1-2
CASSKPQGATNEKLFF,TRBV28,TRBJ1-4
CAINQRGGLQETQYF,TRBV10-3,TRBJ2-5
CATTGYPNEKLFF,TRBV19,TRBJ1-4
CASSLYRDLGGGNTIYF,TRBV5-6,TRBJ1-3
CASSLQSGRYGYTF,TRBV28,TRBJ1-2
CASSSRGGSYEQYF,TRBV7-8,TRBJ2-7
CASSRTSGGLTDTQYF,TRBV9,TRBJ2-3
CASSLAGGPSETQYF,TRBV5-1,TRBJ2-5
CASSPGAASNEKLFF,TRBV7-3,TRBJ1-4
CASSLGQGATDTQYF,TRBV28,TRBJ2-3
CASSETGDGYTF,TRBV28,TRBJ1-2
CASSLALSGAASTDTQYF,TRBV7-9,TRBJ2-3
CAWSVLLMRISNTEAFF,TRBV30,TRBJ1-1
CASSPPVDRGLNTEAFF,TRBV18,TRBJ1-1
CASSRGQGFNEKLFF,TRBV6-5,TRBJ1-4
CASKRGRAYNSPLHF,TRBV6-5,TRBJ1-6
CASSPGTSGGAYNEQFF,TRBV18,TRBJ2-1
CASSPQMEGAGKETQYF,TRBV18,TRBJ2-5
CASSYVPRAEAFF,TRBV28,TRBJ1-1
CASSLQGLEQYF,TRBV5-5,TRBJ2-7